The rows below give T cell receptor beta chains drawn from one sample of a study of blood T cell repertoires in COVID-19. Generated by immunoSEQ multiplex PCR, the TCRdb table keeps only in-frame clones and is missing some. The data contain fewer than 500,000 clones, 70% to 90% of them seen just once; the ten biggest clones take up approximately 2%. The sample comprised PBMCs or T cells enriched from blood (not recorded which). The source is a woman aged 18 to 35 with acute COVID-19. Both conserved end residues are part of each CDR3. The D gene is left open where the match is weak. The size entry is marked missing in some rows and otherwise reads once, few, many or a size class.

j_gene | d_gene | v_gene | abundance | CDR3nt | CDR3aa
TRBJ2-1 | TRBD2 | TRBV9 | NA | TGTGCCAGCAGCGCAGCGACTAGCGGTGCCTACAATGAGCAGTTCTTC | CASSAATSGAYNEQFF
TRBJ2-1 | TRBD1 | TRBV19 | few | TGTGCCAGTAGTAGGACAGGCTCGGATGAGCAGTTCTTC | CASSRTGSDEQFF
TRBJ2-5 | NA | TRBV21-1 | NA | TGTGCCAGCAGCAGGGGGGGGACCCAGTACTTC | CASSRGGTQYF
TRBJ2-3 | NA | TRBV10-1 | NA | TGCGCCAGCAGTGAGAACAGGGGCACAGATACGCAGTATTTT | CASSENRGTDTQYF
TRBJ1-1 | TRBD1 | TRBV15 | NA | TGTGCCACCGAGAGGGGGCTGAACACTGAAGCTTTCTTT | CATERGLNTEAFF
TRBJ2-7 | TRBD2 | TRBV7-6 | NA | TGTGCCAGCAGCTTAACCACTAGCGCGAGCTCCTACGAGCAGTACTTC | CASSLTTSASSYEQYF
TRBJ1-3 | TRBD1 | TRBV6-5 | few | TGTGCCAGCAGTAACAGGGGTGACACCATATATTTT | CASSNRGDTIYF
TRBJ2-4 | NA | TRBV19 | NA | TGTGCCAGTAGTGAGGTCGGACTGAAAAACATTCAGTACTTC | CASSEVGLKNIQYF
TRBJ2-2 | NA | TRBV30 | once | TGTGCCTGGTCGGCGGGACCGAACACCGGGGAGCTGTTTTTT | CAWSAGPNTGELFF
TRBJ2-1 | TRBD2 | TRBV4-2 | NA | TGTGCCAGCAGCCCCCCAGCGGGGGGTTCCTACAATGAGCAGTTCTTC | CASSPPAGGSYNEQFF
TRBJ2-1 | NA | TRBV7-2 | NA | TGTGCCAGCAGCCCCGCGGCGTACTCCAATGAGCAGTTCTTC | CASSPAAYSNEQFF
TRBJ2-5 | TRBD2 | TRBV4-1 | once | TGCGCCAGCAGCCTAAAGGGACTACCCAAAGAGACCCAGTACTTC | CASSLKGLPKETQYF
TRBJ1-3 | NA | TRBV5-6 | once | TGTGCCAGCAGCTTGGTTATGTCCTCTGGAAACACCATATATTTT | CASSLVMSSGNTIYF
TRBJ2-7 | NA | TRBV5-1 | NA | TGCGCCAGCAGCTTGGCCGCAGCCGGAGCAGTCTACGAGCAGTACTTC | CASSLAAAGAVYEQYF
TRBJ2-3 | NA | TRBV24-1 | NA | TGTGCCACCAGGTCTATCAGCACAGATACGCAGTATTTT | CATRSISTDTQYF
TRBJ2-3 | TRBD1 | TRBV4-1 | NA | TGCGCCAGCAGCCGGCTACAGGGACAGCGCACAGATACGCAGTATTTT | CASSRLQGQRTDTQYF
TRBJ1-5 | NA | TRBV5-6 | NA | TGTGCCAGCAGCGCGGGGGGGAGGTTCATGAGGCTCGATCAGCCCCAGCATTTT | CASSAGGRFMRLDQPQHF
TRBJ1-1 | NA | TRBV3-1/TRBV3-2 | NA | TGTGCCAGCAGCCAAAGACACAGGGACACTGAAGCTTTCTTT | CASSQRHRDTEAFF
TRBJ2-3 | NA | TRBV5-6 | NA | TGTGCCAGCAGCTCCCTCCCCACAGATACGCAGTATTTT | CASSSLPTDTQYF
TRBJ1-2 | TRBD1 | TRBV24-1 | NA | TGTGCCACCAGTGACCCGGGACAGGGGAGTGGTGGCTACACCTTC | CATSDPGQGSGGYTF